What follows are 6 T cell receptor beta chains derived from one specimen sequenced in a study of response to subunit inactivated influenza vaccine. TCRdb reprocessed the RT-PCR reads via MiXCR and lists one record per CDR3 protein. This sample has about 650,000 distinct CDR3 sequences, with 13% to 15% found just once. Sequences were derived from PBMCs from blood, sampled 14 to 15 days before vaccination. All receptors come from a man aged 50-59 years who received an inactivated influenza vaccine.

This chain links TRBV12-3 or TRBV12-4 with TRBJ2-7; no reliable D call. The CDR3 spans 13 residues. The germline V and J ends were trimmed by 0 bases and 2 bases, with 5 bases remaining between them. CDR3 bases: TGTGCCAGCAGTTTAGCCGACCCCTACGAGCAGTACTTC. This encodes CASSLADPYEQYF.

V and J are TRBV20-1 and TRBJ1-1; 9 bases are shared with TRBD1. The CDR3 has 14 residues. Germline lookup yields CDR1 DFQATT and CDR2 SNEGSKA (reference sequence). V shed 1 base, J shed 3 bases, and the junction held 3 bases outside the gene matches. The CDR3 bases are TGCAGTGCTAGAGTGGGACAGGGATACACTGAAGCTTTCTTT. This encodes CSARVGQGYTEAFF.

V gene TRBV11-2 combines with J gene TRBJ2-7, with D perhaps TRBD1 or TRBD2 (7 bases each). Trimming left V 2 bases short and J 4 bases short, with 24 bases between. CDR1 SGHAT and CDR2 FQNNGV come from the germline V gene. The CDR3 length is 18 residues. The CDR3 protein is CASSLQGGSTGTPYEQYF. CDR3 nucleotide sequence: TGTGCCAGCAGCTTACAGGGGGGGTCCACCGGGACACCGTACGAGCAGTACTTC. The full variable domain, in which reference TRBV11-2 and TRBJ2-7 provide the parts outside the CDR3, is EAGVAQSPRYKIIEKRQSVAFWCNPISGHATLYWYQQILGQGPKLLIQFQNNGVVDDSQLPKDRFSAERLKGVDSTLKIQPAKLEDSAVYLCASSLQGGSTGTPYEQYFGPGTRLTVT.

The chain recombines TRBV9 with TRBJ2-6, with TRBD1 as a possible D gene (5 bases). The CDR3 has 14 residues. Trimming cost V 0 bases and J 8 bases, with 9 bases left between them. Germline CDR1 and CDR2: SGDLS and YYNGEE. Here the CDR3 DNA reads TGTGCCAGCAGCGTAGGGCAGGGAACCAACGTCCTGACTTTC. Translating gives CASSVGQGTNVLTF. Drawing the rest from reference TRBV9 and TRBJ2-6, the complete variable domain is DSGVTQTPKHLITATGQRVTLRCSPRSGDLSVYWYQQSLDQGLQFLIQYYNGEERAKGNILERFSAQQFPDLHSELNLSSLELGDSALYFCASSVGQGTNVLTFGAGSRLTVL.

This clonotype was picked up a small number of times. The chain joins TRBV6-1 to TRBJ1-3, with no clear D. The CDR3 length is 13 residues. The V gene lost 8 bases and the J gene lost 4 bases, with 12 bases spanning the gap. From germline, CDR1 is MNHNS and CDR2 SASEGT. CDR3 residues: CASSRGIGNTIYF. As DNA, the CDR3 is TGTGCCAGCTCGCGTGGGATCGGAAACACCATATATTTT.

The sample holds a few counts of this clonotype. V is TRBV3-1 and J is TRBJ2-1; TRBD2 aligns across 9 bases. The CDR3 totals 15 residues. Germline V gene data show CDR1 as LGHDT and CDR2 as YNNKEL (reference sequence). V was pared by 1 base and J by 8 bases, with 6 bases of the junction left unmatched. This chain's CDR3 is CASSQGSASGDEQFF. The CDR3 DNA is TGTGCCAGCAGCCAAGGGTCGGCTAGCGGGGATGAGCAGTTCTTC.